In its sample, the clone carrying this TCR beta chain was seen once. The data stem from a study of blood T cell repertoires in COVID-19. In the study overall: COVID-19 samples from acute and convalescent phases originated in the United States, Italy and Spain.

The CDR3 is made up of 15 amino acids. After removal of 2 bases from V and 1 base from J, the junction contained 4 bases not matched to a gene. Germline V lookup: CDR1 KGHSH, CDR2 LQKENI. TCRdb keeps only in-frame clones here, not all; method: immunoSEQ multiplex PCR. The table shows around 190,000 clones, with roughly 76% occurring only once. Sequencing input: peripheral blood. The source is a woman aged 45-65 years with active or convalescent COVID-19. V usage is TRBV18 and J usage is TRBJ1-1; 7 bases map to TRBD1. CDR3 sequence: CASSPFRTGNTEAFF. CDR3 nucleotides: TGTGCCAGCTCACCATTCCGGACAGGGAACACTGAAGCTTTCTTT.